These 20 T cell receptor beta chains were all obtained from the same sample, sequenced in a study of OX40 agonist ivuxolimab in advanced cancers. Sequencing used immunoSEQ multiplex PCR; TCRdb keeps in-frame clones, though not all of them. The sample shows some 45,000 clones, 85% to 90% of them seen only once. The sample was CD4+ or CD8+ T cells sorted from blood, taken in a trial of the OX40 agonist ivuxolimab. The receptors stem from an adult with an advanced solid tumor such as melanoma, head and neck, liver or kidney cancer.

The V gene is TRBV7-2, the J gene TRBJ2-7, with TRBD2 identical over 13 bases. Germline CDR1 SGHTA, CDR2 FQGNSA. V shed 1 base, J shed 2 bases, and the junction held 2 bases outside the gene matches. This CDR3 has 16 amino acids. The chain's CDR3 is CASSLVGTSGAYEQYF. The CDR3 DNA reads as TGTGCCAGCAGCTTAGTTGGGACTAGCGGGGCCTACGAGCAGTACTTC. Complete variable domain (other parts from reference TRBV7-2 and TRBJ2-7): GAGVSQSPSNKVTEKGKDVELRCDPISGHTALYWYRQSLGQGLEFLIYFQGNSAPDKSGLPSDRFSAERTGGSVSTLTIQRTQQEDSAVYLCASSLVGTSGAYEQYFGPGTRLTVT.

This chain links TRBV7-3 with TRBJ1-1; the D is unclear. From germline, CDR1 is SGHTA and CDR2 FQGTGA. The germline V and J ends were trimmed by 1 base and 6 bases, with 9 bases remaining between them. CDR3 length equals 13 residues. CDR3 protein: CASSLSGQSEAFF. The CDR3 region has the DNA TGTGCCAGCAGCTTAAGCGGTCAGTCTGAAGCTTTCTTT.

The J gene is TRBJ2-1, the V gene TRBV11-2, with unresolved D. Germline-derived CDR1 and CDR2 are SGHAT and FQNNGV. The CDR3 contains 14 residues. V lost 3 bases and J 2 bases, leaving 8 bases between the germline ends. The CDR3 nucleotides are TGTGCCAGCAGCTTGGCCAGCGCCTACAATGAGCAGTTCTTC. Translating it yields CASSLASAYNEQFF.

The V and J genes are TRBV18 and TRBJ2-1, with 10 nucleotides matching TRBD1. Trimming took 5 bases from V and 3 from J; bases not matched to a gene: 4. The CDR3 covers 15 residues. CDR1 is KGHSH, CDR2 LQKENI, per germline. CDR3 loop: CASSTGTGDYNEQFF. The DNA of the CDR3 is TGTGCCAGCTCAACCGGGACAGGGGACTACAATGAGCAGTTCTTC.

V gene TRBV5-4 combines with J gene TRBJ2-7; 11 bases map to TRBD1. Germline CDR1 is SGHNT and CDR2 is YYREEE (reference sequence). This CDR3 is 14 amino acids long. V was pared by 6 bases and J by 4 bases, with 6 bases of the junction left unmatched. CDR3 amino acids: CASTRTGGEYEQYF. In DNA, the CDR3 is TGTGCCAGCACCAGGACAGGGGGCGAATACGAGCAGTACTTC.

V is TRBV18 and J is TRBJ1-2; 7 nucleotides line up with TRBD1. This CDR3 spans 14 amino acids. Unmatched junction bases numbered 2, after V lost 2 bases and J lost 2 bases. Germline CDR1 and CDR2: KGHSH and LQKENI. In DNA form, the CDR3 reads TGTGCCAGCTCACCAGACAGGGCCAACTATGGCTACACCTTC. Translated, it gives CASSPDRANYGYTF.

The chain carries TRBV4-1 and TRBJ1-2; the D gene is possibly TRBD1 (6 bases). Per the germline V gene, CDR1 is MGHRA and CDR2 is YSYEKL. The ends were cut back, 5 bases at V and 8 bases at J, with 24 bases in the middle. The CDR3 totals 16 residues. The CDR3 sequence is CASSYQLRGDSGGYTF. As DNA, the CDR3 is TGCGCCAGCAGCTACCAACTCAGGGGCGACTCGGGGGGCTACACCTTC.

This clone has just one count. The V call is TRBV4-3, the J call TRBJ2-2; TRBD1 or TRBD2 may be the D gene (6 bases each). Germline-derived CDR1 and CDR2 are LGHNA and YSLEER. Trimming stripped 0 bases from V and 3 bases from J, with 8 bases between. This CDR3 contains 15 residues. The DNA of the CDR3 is TGCGCCAGCAGCCAAGATAGGGGGGACACCGGGGAGCTGTTTTTT. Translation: CASSQDRGDTGELFF.

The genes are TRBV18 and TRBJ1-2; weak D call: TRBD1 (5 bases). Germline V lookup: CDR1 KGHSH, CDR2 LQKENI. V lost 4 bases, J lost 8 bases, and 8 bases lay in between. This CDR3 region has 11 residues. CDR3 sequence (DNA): TGTGCCAGCTCACGTGGGGACGGCTACACCTTC. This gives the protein CASSRGDGYTF. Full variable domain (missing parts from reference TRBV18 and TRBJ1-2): NAGVMQNPRHLVRRRGQEARLRCSPMKGHSHVYWYRQLPEEGLKFMVYLQKENIIDESGMPKERFSAEFPKEGPSILRIQQVVRGDSAAYFCASSRGDGYTFGSGTRLTVV.

The CDR3 loop reads CASSFGKNTEAFF. As DNA, the CDR3 is TGCGCCAGCAGCTTCGGCAAGAACACTGAAGCTTTCTTT. The gene calls are TRBV5-1 and TRBJ1-1, with D hard to call. V gave up 2 bases and J gave up 1 base, with 6 bases separating them. CDR3 size: 13 residues. CDR1 SGHRS and CDR2 YFSETQ come from the germline V gene.

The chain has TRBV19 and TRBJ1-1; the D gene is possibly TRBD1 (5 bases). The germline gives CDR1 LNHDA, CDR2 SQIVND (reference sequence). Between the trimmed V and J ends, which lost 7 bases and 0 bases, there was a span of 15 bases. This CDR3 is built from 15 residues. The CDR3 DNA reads TGTGCCAGTACTTGGGGATTCAGGGTGAACACTGAAGCTTTCTTT. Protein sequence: CASTWGFRVNTEAFF.

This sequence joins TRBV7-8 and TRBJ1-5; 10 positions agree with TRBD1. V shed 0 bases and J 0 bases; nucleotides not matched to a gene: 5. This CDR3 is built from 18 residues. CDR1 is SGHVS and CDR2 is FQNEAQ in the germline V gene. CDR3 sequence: CASSLAGTGDYSNQPQHF. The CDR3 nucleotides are TGTGCCAGCAGCTTAGCCGGGACAGGGGACTATAGCAATCAGCCCCAGCATTTT.

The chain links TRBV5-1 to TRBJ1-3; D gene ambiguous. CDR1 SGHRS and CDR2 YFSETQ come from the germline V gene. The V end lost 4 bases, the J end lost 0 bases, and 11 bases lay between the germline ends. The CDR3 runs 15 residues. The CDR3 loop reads CASSPVGLSGNTIYF. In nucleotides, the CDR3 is TGCGCCAGCAGCCCGGTAGGGCTCTCTGGAAACACCATATATTTT. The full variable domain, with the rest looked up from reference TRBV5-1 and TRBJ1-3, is KAGVTQTPRYLIKTRGQQVTLSCSPISGHRSVSWYQQTPGQGLQFLFEYFSETQRNKGNFPGRFSGRQFSNSRSEMNVSTLELGDSALYLCASSPVGLSGNTIYFGEGSWLTVV.

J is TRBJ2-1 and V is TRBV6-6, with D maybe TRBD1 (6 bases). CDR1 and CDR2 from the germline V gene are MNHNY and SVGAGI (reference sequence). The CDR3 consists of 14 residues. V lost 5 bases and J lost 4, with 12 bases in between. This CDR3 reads CASSPSDSYNEQFF. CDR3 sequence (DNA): TGTGCCAGCAGTCCCTCGGACAGTTACAATGAGCAGTTCTTC.

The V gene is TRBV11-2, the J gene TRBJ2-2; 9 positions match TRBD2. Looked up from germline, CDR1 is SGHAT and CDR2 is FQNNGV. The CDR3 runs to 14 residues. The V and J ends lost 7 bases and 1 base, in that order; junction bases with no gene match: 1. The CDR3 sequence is CASMTSGNTGELFF. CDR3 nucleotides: TGTGCCAGCATGACTAGCGGGAACACCGGGGAGCTGTTTTTT. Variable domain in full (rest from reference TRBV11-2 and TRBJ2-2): EAGVAQSPRYKIIEKRQSVAFWCNPISGHATLYWYQQILGQGPKLLIQFQNNGVVDDSQLPKDRFSAERLKGVDSTLKIQPAKLEDSAVYLCASMTSGNTGELFFGEGSRLTVL.

CDR3 protein: CASSPMANTGELFF. The CDR3 bases are TGTGCCAGCAGCCCCATGGCGAACACCGGGGAGCTGTTTTTT. V and J are TRBV6-1 and TRBJ2-2, with D unclear. V lost 6 bases and J lost 0, with 8 bases in between. The CDR3 covers 14 residues. The germline gives CDR1 MNHNS, CDR2 SASEGT.

CDR3 nucleotide sequence: TGTGCCAGCAGTTTAGGGGACAGGGGGTTGATAGGGTACCAAGAGACCCAGTACTTC. It translates to CASSLGDRGLIGYQETQYF. This chain connects TRBV28 to TRBJ2-5, with 11 bases aligning to TRBD1. The CDR3 has 19 amino acids. Per germline, CDR1 MDHEN and CDR2 SYDVKM. After removal of 2 bases from V and 0 bases from J, the junction contained 11 bases not matched to a gene.

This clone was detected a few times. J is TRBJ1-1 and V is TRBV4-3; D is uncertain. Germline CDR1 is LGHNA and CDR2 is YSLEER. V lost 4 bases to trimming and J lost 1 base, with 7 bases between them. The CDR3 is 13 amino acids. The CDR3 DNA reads TGCGCCAGCAGCCTTCGGAGGAACACTGAAGCTTTCTTT. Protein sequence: CASSLRRNTEAFF.

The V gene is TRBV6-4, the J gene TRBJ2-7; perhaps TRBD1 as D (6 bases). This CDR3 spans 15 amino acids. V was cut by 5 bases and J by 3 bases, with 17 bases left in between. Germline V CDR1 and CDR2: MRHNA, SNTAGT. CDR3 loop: CASSPDFTGYYEQYF. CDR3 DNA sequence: TGTGCCAGCAGTCCGGATTTTACAGGGTACTACGAGCAGTACTTC.

CDR3 in amino acids: CASSLAPGRIQYF. DNA for the CDR3: TGTGCCAGCAGCTTAGCCCCAGGTCGAATTCAGTACTTC. The chain is built from TRBV7-8 and TRBJ2-4; D uncertain. The V end lost 0 bases, the J end lost 10 bases, and 10 bases lay between the germline ends. The CDR3 has 13 amino acids. Germline lookup yields CDR1 SGHVS and CDR2 FQNEAQ.